Below, 30 T cell receptor beta chains from the same sample are listed, as sequenced in a study of blood T cells in healthy people across ages. It was with a sample-barcoded 5' primer and a J-beta primer mix that a second PCR of roughly 7 to 12 cycles was run. TCRdb used MiXCR to reprocess the 5' RACE reads, holding one entry per CDR3 protein. This sample has around 800,000 distinct CDR3 sequences; around 62% occur once, and the top ten carry 28%. The sample taken for sequencing was blood. The receptors shown here come from a man aged 25-45 years in good health.

Concerning this clonotype itself: At one end, the junction sequence differs from germline, possibly due to a read error. V is TRBV20-1 and J is TRBJ2-1; D is unclear. This CDR3 is 12 amino acids long. The germline V gene has CDR1 DFQATT and CDR2 SNEGSKA (reference sequence). The CDR3 DNA reads TGCAGTGCGAGAGTCCTGGGAAATGAGCAGTTCTTC. Residues: CSARVLGNEQFF.

This chain joins TRBV10-3 and TRBJ1-2; D is perhaps TRBD1 (5 bases). Per the germline V gene, CDR1 is ENHRY and CDR2 is SYGVKD. CDR3 size: 14 residues. Trimming cost V 0 bases and J 3 bases, with 8 bases left between them. The CDR3 nucleotides read TGTGCCATCAGTGAGTCAAAGACAGACTATGGCTACACCTTC. Amino acids: CAISESKTDYGYTF.

V is TRBV6-2 or TRBV6-3 and J is TRBJ1-2; D ambiguous. The V gene's germline CDR1 is MNHEY and CDR2 SVGEGT. The CDR3 is 16 residues long. V lost 6 bases to trimming and J lost 0 bases, with 17 bases between them. The CDR3 spells CASSLNQDEANYGYTF. CDR3 nucleotide sequence: TGTGCCAGCAGCCTAAACCAGGACGAAGCTAACTATGGCTACACCTTC.

This clonotype occurred a few times. V is TRBV20-1 and J is TRBJ2-7, with D perhaps TRBD2 (7 bases). V lost 5 bases and J lost 0, with 20 bases in between. Germline lookup yields CDR1 DFQATT and CDR2 SNEGSKA (reference sequence). The CDR3 is 16 residues long. CDR3 in DNA: TGCAGTGCTTCAGCGGCCGCGGGGGCCCTCTCCTACGAGCAGTACTTC. Protein: CSASAAAGALSYEQYF.

This clonotype showed up just once. The chain employs TRBV4-3 and TRBJ2-7; TRBD1 aligns across 7 bases. Germline V gives CDR1 LGHNA, CDR2 YSLEER. V shed 3 bases, J shed 2 bases, and the junction held 7 bases outside the gene matches. This CDR3 is 15 amino acids long. The chain's CDR3 is CASSHRQGTPYEQYF. CDR3 in DNA: TGCGCCAGCAGCCACCGACAGGGTACTCCCTACGAGCAGTACTTC.

The sample holds a few counts of this clonotype. This chain links TRBV29-1 with TRBJ1-2; weak D call: TRBD1 (5 bases). Per germline, CDR1 SQVTM and CDR2 ANQGSEA. The CDR3 sequence is 12 residues long. Trimming stripped 4 bases from V and 4 bases from J, with 10 bases between. CDR3 amino acids: CSVASGTYGYTF. The DNA of the CDR3 is TGCAGCGTTGCTTCAGGGACCTATGGCTACACCTTC. Full variable domain (missing parts from reference TRBV29-1 and TRBJ1-2): SAVISQKPSRDICQRGTSLTIQCQVDSQVTMMFWYRQQPGQSLTLIATANQGSEATYESGFVIDKFPISRPNLTFSTLTVSNMSPEDSSIYLCSVASGTYGYTFGSGTRLTVV.

V gene TRBV28 combines with J gene TRBJ2-1; 10 nucleotides agree with TRBD2. V lost 7 bases, J lost 8 bases, and 11 bases stayed unmatched. The CDR3 contains 15 residues. Germline V lookup: CDR1 MDHEN, CDR2 SYDVKM. CDR3: CASNRPGLATDEQFF. The CDR3 nucleotides read TGTGCCAGCAACCGACCGGGACTAGCGACCGATGAGCAGTTCTTC.

The V gene is TRBV24-1, the J gene TRBJ2-1; weak D call: TRBD2 (6 bases). This CDR3 has 15 amino acids. V was cut by 5 bases and J by 0 bases, with 10 bases left in between. The germline V gene has CDR1 KGHDR and CDR2 SFDVKD. The CDR3 is CATSGRGSSYNEQFF. The CDR3 DNA reads TGTGCCACCAGTGGGCGGGGCAGCTCCTACAATGAGCAGTTCTTC.

The chain joins TRBV7-9 to TRBJ2-1; TRBD1 matches at 7 bases. TRBJ2-7 explains the end of the DNA better; the J call may be wrong. The CDR3 has 16 amino acids. Germline V lookup: CDR1 SEHNR, CDR2 FQNEAQ (reference sequence). The CDR3 loop is CASSRTNLQGGDEQYF. The CDR3 DNA follows: TGTGCCAGCAGCAGAACCAACCTACAAGGGGGCGACGAGCAGTACTTC.

The chain links TRBV28 to TRBJ2-6; TRBD1 is a possible D gene (6 bases). This CDR3 region has 17 residues. V lost 5 bases, J lost 5 bases, and 19 bases lay in between. CDR1 MDHEN and CDR2 SYDVKM come from the germline V gene. CDR3 sequence: CASSQLATGSWANVLTF. The CDR3 nucleotides are TGTGCCAGCAGTCAACTCGCCACAGGGAGCTGGGCCAACGTCCTGACTTTC.

This chain joins TRBV6-1 and TRBJ1-2; D uncertain. V dropped 3 bases and J dropped 2 bases, with 13 bases sitting between them. The CDR3 spans 15 residues. The germline V gene has CDR1 MNHNS and CDR2 SASEGT. The CDR3 region is CASSEYRSVNYGYTF. CDR3 in DNA: TGTGCCAGCAGTGAGTATAGGTCCGTAAACTATGGCTACACCTTC.

In its sample, this clonotype was seen once. The V and J genes are TRBV24-1 and TRBJ2-3; 8 bases align to TRBD1. Germline V gives CDR1 KGHDR, CDR2 SFDVKD. The CDR3 runs to 16 residues. V lost 4 bases to trimming and J lost 2 bases; unmatched junction nucleotides: 7. CDR3 protein: CATSESDRGPTDTQYF. CDR3 bases: TGTGCCACCAGTGAGTCAGACAGGGGTCCCACAGATACGCAGTATTTT.

The chain is built from TRBV12-3 or TRBV12-4 and TRBJ2-2; tentative D call: TRBD1 (6 bases). Trimming shortened V by 5 bases and J by 6 bases, and 16 bases separated the two germline ends. The CDR3 has 15 amino acids. The CDR3 DNA sequence: TGTGCCAGCAGTAAATTCGGGACATTCGCCGGGGAGCTGTTTTTT. This translates into CASSKFGTFAGELFF.

V and J are TRBV4-2 and TRBJ2-7; a weak D match, TRBD1 (5 bases). The J call is in doubt because the DNA end fits TRBJ2-5 better. This CDR3 has 15 amino acids. CDR1 LGHNA and CDR2 YNFKEQ come from the germline V gene. CDR3 protein: CASSQLRGAEETQYF. For the CDR3, the DNA is TGTGCCAGCAGCCAACTAAGGGGTGCGGAGGAGACCCAGTACTTC.

This clonotype was counted a single time. The chain employs TRBV15 and TRBJ1-2; no clear D. The CDR3 length is 15 residues. CDR1 is LNHNV, CDR2 YYDKDF, per germline (reference sequence). Trimming removed 0 bases from V and 4 bases from J, with 12 bases in between. CDR3 in amino acids: CATSRDRSGGYGYTF. In DNA, the CDR3 is TGTGCCACCAGCAGAGACCGGTCAGGTGGCTATGGCTACACCTTC. Full variable domain (outside the CDR3, taken from reference TRBV15 and TRBJ1-2): DAMVIQNPRYQVTQFGKPVTLSCSQTLNHNVMYWYQQKSSQAPKLLFHYYDKDFNNEADTPDNFQSRRPNTSFCFLDIRSPGLGDTAMYLCATSRDRSGGYGYTFGSGTRLTVV.

As regards this clonotype: The germline gene is not matched at one end of the junction; a read error may be the cause. J is TRBJ2-7 and V is TRBV9; TRBD2 matches at 9 bases. Per germline, CDR1 SGDLS and CDR2 YYNGEE. The CDR3 has 16 amino acids. The CDR3 loop is CASSPSTGTSSDEQYF. The CDR3 bases are TGTGCCAGCAGCCCTTCAACCGGGACTAGCTCCGACGAGCAGTACTTC.

The chain combines TRBV4-3 with TRBJ2-7; 7 bases map to TRBD1. Germline values: CDR1 LGHNA, CDR2 YSLEER. V trimming: 3 bases; J trimming: 0 bases; junction bases outside the gene matches: 2. CDR3 length: 14 amino acids. The CDR3 is CASSHGTVSYEQYF. CDR3 in DNA: TGCGCCAGCAGCCACGGGACAGTCTCCTACGAGCAGTACTTC.

The rearrangement links TRBV6-2 or TRBV6-3 to TRBJ1-2; D not certain. Trimming left V 7 bases short and J 6 bases short, with 15 bases between. This CDR3 is built from 13 residues. Germline CDR1 reads MNHEY; CDR2 reads SVGEGT. The CDR3 nucleotides read TGTGCCAGCACCGGATCAGTCAACCATGGCTACACCTTC. It encodes CASTGSVNHGYTF.

The J gene is TRBJ1-5, the V gene TRBV6-2 or TRBV6-3, with D possibly matching TRBD1 (5 bases). This CDR3 comprises 15 residues. The germline V gene encodes CDR1 MNHEY and CDR2 SVGEGT. V gave up 2 bases and J gave up 0 bases, with 8 bases separating them. CDR3 coding DNA: TGTGCCAGCAGTTACGGGGGGTATAGCAATCAGCCCCAGCATTTT. Protein: CASSYGGYSNQPQHF.

The chain couples TRBV10-3 to TRBJ1-5; D gene ambiguous. The CDR3 is 14 residues long. Per the germline V gene, CDR1 is ENHRY and CDR2 is SYGVKD. Trimming took off 3 bases at V and 4 bases at J, with 10 bases between the two ends. CDR3 bases: TGTGCCATCAGTGATGGACTGTTGAATCAGCCCCAGCATTTT. Protein: CAISDGLLNQPQHF.

The chain is built from TRBV6-1 and TRBJ2-3; TRBD2 matches 13 bases. CDR3 length: 17 amino acids. From germline, CDR1 is MNHNS and CDR2 SASEGT. V lost 7 bases to trimming and J lost 2 bases; unmatched junction nucleotides: 9. CDR3 region: CASTSGGTSGVTDTQYF. The DNA for the CDR3 is TGTGCCAGCACCTCTGGGGGGACTAGCGGGGTCACAGATACGCAGTATTTT.

The table lists this clonotype with a few counts. J is TRBJ1-6 and V is TRBV12-3 or TRBV12-4, with D hard to call. V was clipped by 3 bases and J by 5 bases, with 14 bases between them. This CDR3 contains 16 residues. The CDR3 region is CASSFSAAENNSPLHF. The CDR3 bases are TGTGCCAGCAGTTTTTCGGCCGCCGAGAATAATTCACCCCTCCACTTT.

The chain has TRBV9 and TRBJ2-1; D is unresolved. The CDR3 is 16 residues long. The germline CDR1 and CDR2 sequences are SGDLS and YYNGEE. The ends were cut back, 0 bases at V and 1 base at J, with 11 bases in the middle. CDR3 amino acids: CASSVAVRQSYNEQFF. The CDR3 DNA sequence: TGTGCCAGCAGCGTAGCGGTCCGACAATCCTACAATGAGCAGTTCTTC.

This clonotype was detected ten times or more. This chain connects TRBV20-1 to TRBJ2-1; 11 nucleotides match TRBD2. The CDR3 length is 17 residues. The V and J ends lost 0 bases and 3 bases, in that order; junction bases with no gene match: 7. CDR1 and CDR2 (germline): DFQATT, SNEGSKA (reference sequence). The CDR3 is CSARDSGLAELYNEQFF. The CDR3 DNA reads TGCAGTGCTAGAGACTCGGGACTAGCGGAGCTCTACAATGAGCAGTTCTTC.

This clonotype was observed a few times. The chain is built from TRBV7-3 and TRBJ2-7, with 10 bases identical to TRBD1. Germline lookup yields CDR1 SGHTA and CDR2 FQGTGA. The CDR3 is 14 residues long. Unmatched junction bases numbered 4, after V lost 5 bases and J lost 3 bases. CDR3 amino acids: CASSHGQGDYEQYF. In DNA, the CDR3 is TGTGCCAGCAGCCACGGACAGGGGGACTACGAGCAGTACTTC.

This clonotype was seen a handful of times. Compared with germline, one end of the junction differs, possibly owing to a read error. The chain recombines TRBV12-3 or TRBV12-4 with TRBJ2-7; 9 bases align to TRBD1. This CDR3 comprises 15 residues. The CDR3: CASGLYGTGSYEQYF. The CDR3 DNA reads as TGTGCCAGCGGTTTATATGGGACAGGGAGCTACGAGCAGTACTTC.

The rearrangement links TRBV7-2 to TRBJ2-1; D uncertain. V was shortened by 5 bases and J by 9 bases, with 11 bases between the two germline ends. This CDR3 is 12 amino acids long. Germline CDR1 and CDR2: SGHTA and FQGNSA. In DNA, the CDR3 is TGTGCCAGCAGCCCAACAAAGGCTGAGCAGTTCTTC. This codes for CASSPTKAEQFF.

The chain recombines TRBV27 with TRBJ2-5; D may be TRBD1 (6 bases). V lost 5 bases and J lost 5, with 21 bases in between. Germline V gene sequence: CDR1 MNHEY, CDR2 SMNVEV (reference sequence). The CDR3 has 16 residues. The CDR3 DNA reads as TGTGCCAGCAGTCCCCGACAGGCCCCTCTTTTCGAGACCCAGTACTTC. Residues: CASSPRQAPLFETQYF.

The chain links TRBV6-6 to TRBJ2-3; the match to TRBD2 covers 8 bases. The CDR3 length is 16 residues. V lost 5 bases and J lost 0; bases outside the gene matches: 7. The germline gives CDR1 MNHNY, CDR2 SVGAGI (reference sequence). The CDR3 nucleotides are TGTGCCAGCAGTACCAGCGGGGGCAAGAGCACAGATACGCAGTATTTT. Its protein is CASSTSGGKSTDTQYF.

This clonotype was seen a few times. This rearrangement joins TRBV7-4 to TRBJ2-7; perhaps D is TRBD1 or TRBD2 (5 bases each). The length of the CDR3 is 16 residues. Between the trimmed V and J ends, which lost 5 bases and 0 bases, there was a span of 17 bases. CDR1 and CDR2 (germline): SGHVT, SQSDAQ. The DNA of the CDR3 is TGTGCCAGCAGCCCCGTAGGGACCTCGAGCTCCTACGAGCAGTACTTC. This translates into CASSPVGTSSSYEQYF.